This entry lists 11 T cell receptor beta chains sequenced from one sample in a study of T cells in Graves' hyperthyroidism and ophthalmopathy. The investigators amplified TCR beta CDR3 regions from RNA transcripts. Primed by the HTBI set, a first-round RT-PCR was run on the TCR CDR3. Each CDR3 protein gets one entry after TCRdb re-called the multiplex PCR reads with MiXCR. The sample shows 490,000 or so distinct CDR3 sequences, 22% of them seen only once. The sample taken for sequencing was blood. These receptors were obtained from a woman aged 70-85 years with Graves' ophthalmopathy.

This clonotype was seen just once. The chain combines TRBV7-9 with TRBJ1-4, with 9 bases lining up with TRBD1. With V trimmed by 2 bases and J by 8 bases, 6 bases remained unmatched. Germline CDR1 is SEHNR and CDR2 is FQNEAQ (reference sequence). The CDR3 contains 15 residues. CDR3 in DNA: TGTGCCAGCAGCTTACCGGGACAGGGTGTCGAAAAACTGTTTTTT. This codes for CASSLPGQGVEKLFF.

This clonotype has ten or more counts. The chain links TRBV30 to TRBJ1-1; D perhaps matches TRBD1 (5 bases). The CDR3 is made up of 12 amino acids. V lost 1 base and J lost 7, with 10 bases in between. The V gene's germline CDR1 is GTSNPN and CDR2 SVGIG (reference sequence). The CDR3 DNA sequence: TGTGCCTGGAGTGCAGGGCGACTTGAAGCTTTCTTT. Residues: CAWSAGRLEAFF.

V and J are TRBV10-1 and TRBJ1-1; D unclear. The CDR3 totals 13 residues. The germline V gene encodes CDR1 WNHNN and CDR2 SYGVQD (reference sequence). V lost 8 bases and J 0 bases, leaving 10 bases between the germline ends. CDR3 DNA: TGCGCCAGCGGGTACAGTTTGAACACTGAAGCTTTCTTT. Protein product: CASGYSLNTEAFF.

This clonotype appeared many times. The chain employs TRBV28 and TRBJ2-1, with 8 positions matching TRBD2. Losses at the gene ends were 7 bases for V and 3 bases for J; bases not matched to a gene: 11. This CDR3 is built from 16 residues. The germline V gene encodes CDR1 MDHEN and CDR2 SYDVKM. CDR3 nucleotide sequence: TGTGCCAGCACCCGGCCTCGGGGGGGCGGCTACAATGAGCAGTTCTTC. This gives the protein CASTRPRGGGYNEQFF.

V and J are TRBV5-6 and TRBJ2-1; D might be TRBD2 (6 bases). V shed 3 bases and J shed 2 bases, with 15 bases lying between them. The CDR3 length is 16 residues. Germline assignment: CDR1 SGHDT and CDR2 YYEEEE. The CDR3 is CASSSNWREPYNEQFF. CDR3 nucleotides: TGTGCCAGCAGCTCGAATTGGCGGGAACCCTACAATGAGCAGTTCTTC. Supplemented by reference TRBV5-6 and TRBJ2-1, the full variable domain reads DAGVTQSPTHLIKTRGQQVTLRCSPKSGHDTVSWYQQALGQGPQFIFQYYEEEERQRGNFPDRFSGHQFPNYSSELNVNALLLGDSALYLCASSSNWREPYNEQFFGPGTRLTVL.

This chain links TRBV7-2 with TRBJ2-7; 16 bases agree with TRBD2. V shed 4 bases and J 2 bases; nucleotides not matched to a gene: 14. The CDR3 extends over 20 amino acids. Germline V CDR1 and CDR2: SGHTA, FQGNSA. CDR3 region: CASSCPPGTSGRVATYEQYF. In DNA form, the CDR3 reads TGTGCCAGCAGCTGCCCACCCGGGACTAGCGGGAGGGTGGCCACCTACGAGCAGTACTTC. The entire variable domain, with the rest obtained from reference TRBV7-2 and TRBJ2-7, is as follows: GAGVSQSPSNKVTEKGKDVELRCDPISGHTALYWYRQSLGQGLEFLIYFQGNSAPDKSGLPSDRFSAERTGGSVSTLTIQRTQQEDSAVYLCASSCPPGTSGRVATYEQYFGPGTRLTVT.

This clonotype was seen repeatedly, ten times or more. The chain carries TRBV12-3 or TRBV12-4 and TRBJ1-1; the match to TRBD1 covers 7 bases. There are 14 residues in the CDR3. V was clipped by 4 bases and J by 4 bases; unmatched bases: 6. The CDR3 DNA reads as TGTGCCAGCAGTTCGCAGGGGGAGGTCACTGAAGCTTTCTTT. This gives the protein CASSSQGEVTEAFF.

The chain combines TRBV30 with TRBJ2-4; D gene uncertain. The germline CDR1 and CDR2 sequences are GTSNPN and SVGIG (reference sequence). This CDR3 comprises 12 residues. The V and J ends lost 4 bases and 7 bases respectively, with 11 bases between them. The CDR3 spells CAWTHAGNIQYF. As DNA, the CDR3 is TGTGCCTGGACCCATGCTGGGAACATTCAGTACTTC.

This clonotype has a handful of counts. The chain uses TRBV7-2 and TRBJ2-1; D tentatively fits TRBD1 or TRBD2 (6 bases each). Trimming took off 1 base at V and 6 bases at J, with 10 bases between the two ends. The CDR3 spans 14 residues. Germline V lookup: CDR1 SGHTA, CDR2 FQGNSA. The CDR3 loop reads CASSLEGGGNEQFF. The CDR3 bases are TGTGCCAGCAGCTTAGAAGGGGGAGGCAATGAGCAGTTCTTC.

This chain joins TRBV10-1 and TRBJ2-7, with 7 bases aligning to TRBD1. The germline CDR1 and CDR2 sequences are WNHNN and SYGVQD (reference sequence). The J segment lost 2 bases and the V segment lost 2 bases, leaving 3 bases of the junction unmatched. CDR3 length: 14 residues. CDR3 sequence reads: CASSEETGPYEQYF. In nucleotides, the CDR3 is TGCGCCAGCAGTGAGGAGACAGGGCCCTACGAGCAGTACTTC.

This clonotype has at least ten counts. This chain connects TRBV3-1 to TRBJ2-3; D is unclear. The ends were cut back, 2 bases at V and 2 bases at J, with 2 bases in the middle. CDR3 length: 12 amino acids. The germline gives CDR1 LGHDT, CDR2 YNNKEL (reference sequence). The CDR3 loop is CASSQLTDTQYF. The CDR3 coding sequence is TGTGCCAGCAGCCAACTCACAGATACGCAGTATTTT.